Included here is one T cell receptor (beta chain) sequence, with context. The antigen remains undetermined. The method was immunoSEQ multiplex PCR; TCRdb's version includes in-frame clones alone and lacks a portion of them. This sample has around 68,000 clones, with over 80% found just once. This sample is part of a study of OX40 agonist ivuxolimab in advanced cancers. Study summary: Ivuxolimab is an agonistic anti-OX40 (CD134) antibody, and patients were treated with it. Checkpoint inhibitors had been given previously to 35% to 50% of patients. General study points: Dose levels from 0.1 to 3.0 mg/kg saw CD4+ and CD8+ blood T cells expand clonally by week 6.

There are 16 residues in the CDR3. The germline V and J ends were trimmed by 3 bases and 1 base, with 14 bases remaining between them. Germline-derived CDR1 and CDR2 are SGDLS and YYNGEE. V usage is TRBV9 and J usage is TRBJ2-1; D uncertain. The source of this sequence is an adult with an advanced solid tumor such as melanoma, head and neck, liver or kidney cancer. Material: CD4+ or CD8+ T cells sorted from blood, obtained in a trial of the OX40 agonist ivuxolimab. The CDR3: CASSGRRASSYNEQFF. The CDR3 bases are TGTGCCAGCAGCGGGAGACGGGCGTCATCCTACAATGAGCAGTTCTTC.